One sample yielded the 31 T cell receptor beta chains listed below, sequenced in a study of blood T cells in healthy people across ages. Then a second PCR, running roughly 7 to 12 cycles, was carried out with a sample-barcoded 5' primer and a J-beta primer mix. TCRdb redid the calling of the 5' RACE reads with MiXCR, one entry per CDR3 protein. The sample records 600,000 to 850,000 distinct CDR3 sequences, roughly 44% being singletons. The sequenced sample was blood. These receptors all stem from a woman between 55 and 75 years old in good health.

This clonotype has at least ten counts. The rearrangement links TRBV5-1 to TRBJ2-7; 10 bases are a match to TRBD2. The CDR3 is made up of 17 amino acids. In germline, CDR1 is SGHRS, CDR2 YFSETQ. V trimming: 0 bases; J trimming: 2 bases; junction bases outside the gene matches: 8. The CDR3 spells CASSLESLAGRAYEQYF. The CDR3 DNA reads TGCGCCAGCAGCTTGGAATCACTAGCGGGACGCGCCTACGAGCAGTACTTC.

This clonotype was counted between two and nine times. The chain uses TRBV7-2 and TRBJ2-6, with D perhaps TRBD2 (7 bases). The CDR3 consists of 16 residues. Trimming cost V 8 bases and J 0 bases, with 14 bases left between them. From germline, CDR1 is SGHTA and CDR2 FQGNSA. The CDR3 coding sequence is TGTGCCAGCGCCGGGGGGCACCGCTCTGGGGCCAACGTCCTGACTTTC. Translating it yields CASAGGHRSGANVLTF.

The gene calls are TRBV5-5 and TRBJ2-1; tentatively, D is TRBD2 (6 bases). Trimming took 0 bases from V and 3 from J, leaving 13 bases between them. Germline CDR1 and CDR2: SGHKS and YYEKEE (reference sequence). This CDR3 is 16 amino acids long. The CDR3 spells CASSLDRTIDYNEQFF. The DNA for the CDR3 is TGTGCCAGCAGCTTGGATAGGACTATCGACTACAATGAGCAGTTCTTC.

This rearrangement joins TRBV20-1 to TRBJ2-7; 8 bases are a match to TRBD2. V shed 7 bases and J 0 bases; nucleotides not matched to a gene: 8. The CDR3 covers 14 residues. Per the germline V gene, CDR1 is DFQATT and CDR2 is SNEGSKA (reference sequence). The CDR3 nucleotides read TGCAGTGTTCACTTAGCGGGGTCCTCCTACGAGCAGTACTTC. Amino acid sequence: CSVHLAGSSYEQYF.

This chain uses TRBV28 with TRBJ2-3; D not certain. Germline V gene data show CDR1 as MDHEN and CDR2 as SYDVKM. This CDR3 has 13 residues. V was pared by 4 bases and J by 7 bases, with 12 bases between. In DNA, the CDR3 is TGTGCCAGCAGTTCTTCAGACTCGAATACGCAGTATTTT. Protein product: CASSSSDSNTQYF.

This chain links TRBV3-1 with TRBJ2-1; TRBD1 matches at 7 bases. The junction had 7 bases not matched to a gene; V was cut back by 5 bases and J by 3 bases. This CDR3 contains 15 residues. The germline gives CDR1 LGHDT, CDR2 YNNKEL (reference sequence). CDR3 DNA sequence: TGTGCCAGCAGCTCGTCCGGGACAGACTACAATGAGCAGTTCTTC. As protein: CASSSSGTDYNEQFF.

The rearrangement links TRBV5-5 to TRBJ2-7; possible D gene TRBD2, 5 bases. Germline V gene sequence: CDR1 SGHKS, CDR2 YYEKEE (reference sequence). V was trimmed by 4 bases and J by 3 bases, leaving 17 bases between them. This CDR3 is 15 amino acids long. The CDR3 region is CASSEGYTRGYEQYF. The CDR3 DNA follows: TGTGCCAGCAGCGAAGGTTACACCCGGGGCTACGAGCAGTACTTC.

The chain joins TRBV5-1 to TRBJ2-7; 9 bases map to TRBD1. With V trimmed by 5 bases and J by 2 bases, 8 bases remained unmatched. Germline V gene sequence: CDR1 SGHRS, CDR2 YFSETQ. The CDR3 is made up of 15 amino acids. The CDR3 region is CASRYSGTGPYEQYF. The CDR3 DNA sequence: TGCGCCAGCAGGTACTCCGGGACAGGGCCCTACGAGCAGTACTTC.

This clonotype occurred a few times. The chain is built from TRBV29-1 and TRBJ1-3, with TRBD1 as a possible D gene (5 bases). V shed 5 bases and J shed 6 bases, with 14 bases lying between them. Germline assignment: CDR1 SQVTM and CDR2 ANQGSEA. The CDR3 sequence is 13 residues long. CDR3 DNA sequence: TGCAGCGTTTCGGGAGGGGCCGAAAACACCATATATTTT. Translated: CSVSGGAENTIYF.

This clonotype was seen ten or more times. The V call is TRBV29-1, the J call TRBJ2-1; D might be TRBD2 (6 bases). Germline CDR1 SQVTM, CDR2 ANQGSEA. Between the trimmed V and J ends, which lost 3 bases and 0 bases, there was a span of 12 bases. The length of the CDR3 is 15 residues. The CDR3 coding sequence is TGCAGCGTTGATAACGCGGGGAGCTCCTACAATGAGCAGTTCTTC. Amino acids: CSVDNAGSSYNEQFF.

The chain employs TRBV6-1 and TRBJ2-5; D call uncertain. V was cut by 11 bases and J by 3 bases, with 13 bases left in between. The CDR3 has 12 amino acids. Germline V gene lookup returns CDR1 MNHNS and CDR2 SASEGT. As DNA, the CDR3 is TGTGCCCGTACCGTTTGGAAAGAGACCCAGTACTTC. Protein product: CARTVWKETQYF.

CDR3 sequence: CASSVQVAGPDTQYF. In DNA, the CDR3 is TGTGCCAGCAGCGTACAGGTCGCGGGTCCAGATACGCAGTATTTT. The chain uses TRBV9 and TRBJ2-3; perhaps TRBD2 as D (5 bases). Germline V gives CDR1 SGDLS, CDR2 YYNGEE. The CDR3 totals 15 residues. V gave up 1 base and J gave up 4 bases, with 13 bases separating them.

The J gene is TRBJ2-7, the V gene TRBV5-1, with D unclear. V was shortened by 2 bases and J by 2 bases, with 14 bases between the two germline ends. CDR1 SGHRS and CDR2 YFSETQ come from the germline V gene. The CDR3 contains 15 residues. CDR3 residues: CASSLGTSHTYEQYF. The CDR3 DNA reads TGCGCCAGCAGCTTAGGCACCTCGCATACCTACGAGCAGTACTTC.

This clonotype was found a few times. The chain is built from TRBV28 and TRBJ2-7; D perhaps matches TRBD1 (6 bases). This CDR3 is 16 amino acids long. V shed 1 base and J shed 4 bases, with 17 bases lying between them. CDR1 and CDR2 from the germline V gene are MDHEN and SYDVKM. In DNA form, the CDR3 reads TGTGCCAGCAGTTTATATGGTGGAGACAGGACTTACGAGCAGTACTTC. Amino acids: CASSLYGGDRTYEQYF.

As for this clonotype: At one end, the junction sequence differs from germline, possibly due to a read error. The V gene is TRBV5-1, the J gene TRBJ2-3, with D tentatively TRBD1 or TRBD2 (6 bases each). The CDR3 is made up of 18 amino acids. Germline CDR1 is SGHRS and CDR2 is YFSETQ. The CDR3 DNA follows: TGCGCCAGCAGCTTGGAGGGAGTGAGGTGGGGGGCCACAGGTACGCAGTATTTT. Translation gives CASSLEGVRWGATGTQYF.

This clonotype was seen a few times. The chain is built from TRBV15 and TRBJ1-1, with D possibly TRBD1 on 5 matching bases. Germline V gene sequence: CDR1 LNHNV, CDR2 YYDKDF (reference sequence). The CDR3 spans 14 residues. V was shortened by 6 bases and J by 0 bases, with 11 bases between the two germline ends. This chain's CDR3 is CATREGPVNTEAFF. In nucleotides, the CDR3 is TGTGCCACCAGGGAGGGGCCCGTGAACACTGAAGCTTTCTTT.

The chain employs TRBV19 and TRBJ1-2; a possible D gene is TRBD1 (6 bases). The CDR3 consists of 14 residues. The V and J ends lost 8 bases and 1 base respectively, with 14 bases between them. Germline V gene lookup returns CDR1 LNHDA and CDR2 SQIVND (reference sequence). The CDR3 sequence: CASLRDNDNYGYTF. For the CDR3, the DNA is TGTGCCAGTCTCCGGGACAACGATAACTATGGCTACACCTTC.

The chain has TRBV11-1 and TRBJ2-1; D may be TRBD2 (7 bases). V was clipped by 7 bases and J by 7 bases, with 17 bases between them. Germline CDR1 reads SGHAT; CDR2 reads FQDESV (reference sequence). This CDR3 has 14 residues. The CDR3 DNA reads TGTGCCAGCAAGCGGGCCAGGGGAGGGAATGAGCAGTTCTTC. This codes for CASKRARGGNEQFF.

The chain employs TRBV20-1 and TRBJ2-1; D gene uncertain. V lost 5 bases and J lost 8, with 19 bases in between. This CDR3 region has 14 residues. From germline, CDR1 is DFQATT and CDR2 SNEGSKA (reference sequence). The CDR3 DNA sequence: TGCAGTGCTGGGCGGATAGACTTTATCGATGAGCAGTTCTTC. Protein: CSAGRIDFIDEQFF.

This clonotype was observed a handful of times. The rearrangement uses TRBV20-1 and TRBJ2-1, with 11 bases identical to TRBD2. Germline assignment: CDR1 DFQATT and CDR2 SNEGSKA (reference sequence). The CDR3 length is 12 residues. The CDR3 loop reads CTGTSGINEQFF. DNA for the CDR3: TGCACCGGGACTAGCGGAATCAATGAGCAGTTCTTC.

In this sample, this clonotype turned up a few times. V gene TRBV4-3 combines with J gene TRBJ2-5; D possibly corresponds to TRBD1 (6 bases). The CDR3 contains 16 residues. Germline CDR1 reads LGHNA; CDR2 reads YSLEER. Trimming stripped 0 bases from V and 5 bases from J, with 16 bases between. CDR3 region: CASSQESVRGLETQYF. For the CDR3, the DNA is TGCGCCAGCAGCCAAGAATCGGTCAGGGGATTGGAGACCCAGTACTTC.

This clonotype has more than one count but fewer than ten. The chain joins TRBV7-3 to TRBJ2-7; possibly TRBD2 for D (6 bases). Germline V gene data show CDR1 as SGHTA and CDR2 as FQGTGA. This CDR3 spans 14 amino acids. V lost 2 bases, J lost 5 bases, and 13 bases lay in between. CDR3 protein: CASSLRGSEDEQYF. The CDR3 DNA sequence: TGTGCCAGCAGCTTACGGGGGAGCGAGGACGAGCAGTACTTC.

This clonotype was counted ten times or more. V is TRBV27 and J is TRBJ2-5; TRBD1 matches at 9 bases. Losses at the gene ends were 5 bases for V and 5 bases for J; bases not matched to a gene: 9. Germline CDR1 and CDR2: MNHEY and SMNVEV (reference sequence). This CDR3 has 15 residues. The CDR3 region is CASSLGTGPVETQYF. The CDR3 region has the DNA TGTGCCAGCAGTCTCGGGACAGGGCCGGTGGAGACCCAGTACTTC.

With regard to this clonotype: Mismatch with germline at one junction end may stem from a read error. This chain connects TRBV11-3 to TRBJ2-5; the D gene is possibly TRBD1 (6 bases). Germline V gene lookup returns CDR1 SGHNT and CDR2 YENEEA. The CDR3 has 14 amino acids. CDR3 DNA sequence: TGTGCCAGCAGCTTAGGGGGGCCTATCCATGAGCAGTATTTC. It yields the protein CASSLGGPIHEQYF.

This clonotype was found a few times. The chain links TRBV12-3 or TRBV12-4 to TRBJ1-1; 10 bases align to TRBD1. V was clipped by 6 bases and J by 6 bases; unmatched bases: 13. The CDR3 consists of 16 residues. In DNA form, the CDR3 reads TGTGCCAGCAGCCCCATTCGGACAGGGGGGAGGGCTGAAGCTTTCTTT. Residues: CASSPIRTGGRAEAFF.

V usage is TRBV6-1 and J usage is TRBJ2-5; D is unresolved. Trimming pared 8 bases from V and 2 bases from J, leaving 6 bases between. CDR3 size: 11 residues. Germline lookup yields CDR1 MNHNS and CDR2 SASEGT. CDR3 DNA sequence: TGTGCCAGCCCCGTACAAGAGACCCAGTACTTC. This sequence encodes CASPVQETQYF.

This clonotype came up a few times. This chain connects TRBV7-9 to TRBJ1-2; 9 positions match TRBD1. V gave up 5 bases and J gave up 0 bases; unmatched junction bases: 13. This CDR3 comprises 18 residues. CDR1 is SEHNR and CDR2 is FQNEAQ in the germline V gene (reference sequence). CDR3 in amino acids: CASSRFGGQGDSNYGYTF. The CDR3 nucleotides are TGTGCCAGCAGCCGTTTTGGGGGACAGGGTGATTCTAACTATGGCTACACCTTC.

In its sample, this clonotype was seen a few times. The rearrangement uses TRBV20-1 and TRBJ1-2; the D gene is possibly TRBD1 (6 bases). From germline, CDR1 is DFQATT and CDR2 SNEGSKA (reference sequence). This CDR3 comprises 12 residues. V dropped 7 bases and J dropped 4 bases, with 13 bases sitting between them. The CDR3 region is CSGTGTTYGYTF. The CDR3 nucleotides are TGCAGTGGAACCGGGACAACCTATGGCTACACCTTC.

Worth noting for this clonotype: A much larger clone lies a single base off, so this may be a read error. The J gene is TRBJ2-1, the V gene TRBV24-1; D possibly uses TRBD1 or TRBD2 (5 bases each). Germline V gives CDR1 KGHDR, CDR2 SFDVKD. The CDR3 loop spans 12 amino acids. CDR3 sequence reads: CATSDEGSEPFF. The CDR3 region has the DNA TGTGCCACCAGTGATGAGGGGTCTGAGCCGTTCTTC.

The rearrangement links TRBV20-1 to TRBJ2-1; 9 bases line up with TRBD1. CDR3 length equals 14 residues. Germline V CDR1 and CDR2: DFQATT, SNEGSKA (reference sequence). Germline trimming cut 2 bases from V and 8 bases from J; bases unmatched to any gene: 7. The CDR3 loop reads CSARRDRVEDEQFF. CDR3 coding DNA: TGCAGTGCTAGACGGGACAGGGTAGAGGATGAGCAGTTCTTC.

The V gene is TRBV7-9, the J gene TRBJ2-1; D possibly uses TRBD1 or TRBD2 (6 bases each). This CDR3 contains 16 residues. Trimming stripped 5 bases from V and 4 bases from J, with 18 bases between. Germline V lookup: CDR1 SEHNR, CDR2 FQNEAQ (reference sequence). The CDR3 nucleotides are TGTGCCAGCAGCCTCCTGGGGGGCGCGGCTTACAATGAGCAGTTCTTC. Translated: CASSLLGGAAYNEQFF.